The 22 T cell receptor beta chains listed next were all sequenced from one sample in a study of blood T cell repertoires in COVID-19. Profiling relied on immunoSEQ multiplex PCR, and the TCRdb table lists in-frame clones only, not all of them. The data contain 55,000 to 65,000 clones, approximately 79% of them singletons. Material: peripheral blood. The receptors shown here come from a man aged 60-69 years with acute or convalescent COVID-19.

This sequence joins TRBV27 and TRBJ1-4, with a weak D call TRBD1 (6 bases). The germline V gene encodes CDR1 MNHEY and CDR2 SMNVEV (reference sequence). V dropped 3 bases and J dropped 6 bases, with 14 bases sitting between them. The CDR3 has 15 amino acids. CDR3 loop: CASSLRGGIDEKLFF. DNA of the CDR3: TGTGCCAGCAGTTTGAGGGGGGGAATCGATGAAAAACTGTTTTTT. The full variable domain, rest sourced from reference TRBV27 and TRBJ1-4, is EAQVTQNPRYLITVTGKKLTVTCSQNMNHEYMSWYRQDPGLGLRQIYYSMNVEVTDKGDVPEGYKVSRKEKRNFPLILESPSPNQTSLYFCASSLRGGIDEKLFFGSGTQLSVL.

The chain uses TRBV7-6 and TRBJ1-2; 10 bases align to TRBD1. J was trimmed by 7 bases and V by 1 base; bases with no gene match: 3. This CDR3 is built from 14 residues. From germline, CDR1 is SGHVS and CDR2 FNYEAQ. The DNA of the CDR3 is TGTGCCAGCAGCTTAGGGGACAGGGGAAGTGGCTACACCTTC. Residues: CASSLGDRGSGYTF.

The chain employs TRBV9 and TRBJ2-3; D gene unclear. Trimming removed 0 bases from V and 3 bases from J, with 14 bases in between. Per germline, CDR1 SGDLS and CDR2 YYNGEE. The CDR3 length is 16 residues. The chain's CDR3 is CASSVGISPRTDTQYF. The CDR3 coding sequence is TGTGCCAGCAGCGTAGGAATCAGTCCTAGGACAGATACGCAGTATTTT.

This clone came up once. The rearrangement links TRBV5-4 to TRBJ1-2; no definite D call. Looked up from germline, CDR1 is SGHNT and CDR2 is YYREEE (reference sequence). The CDR3 has 14 amino acids. Trimming cost V 2 bases and J 2 bases, with 10 bases left between them. This chain's CDR3 is CASSFFLVNYGYTF. As DNA, the CDR3 is TGTGCCAGCAGCTTCTTCCTAGTAAACTATGGCTACACCTTC.

The genes are TRBV7-3 and TRBJ2-5; D not resolved. Looked up from germline, CDR1 is SGHTA and CDR2 is FQGTGA. V was trimmed by 5 bases and J by 6 bases, leaving 13 bases between them. This CDR3 has 13 residues. DNA for the CDR3: TGTGCCAGCAGCCCCGACTGGTCCAAGACCCAGTACTTC. Protein sequence: CASSPDWSKTQYF.

The V call is TRBV14, the J call TRBJ2-3, with 9 bases matching TRBD2. This CDR3 has 14 residues. Unmatched junction bases numbered 5, after V lost 4 bases and J lost 6 bases. Germline CDR1 SGHDN, CDR2 FVKESK. This CDR3 is CASSRGGASDTQYF. CDR3 bases: TGTGCCAGCAGCCGCGGGGGGGCCTCCGATACGCAGTATTTT.

This clone has only one observation. The chain combines TRBV7-2 with TRBJ1-3, with 8 positions matching TRBD1. The CDR3 runs 15 residues. The V gene end was trimmed by 3 bases and the J gene end by 4 bases; junction bases not matched to a gene: 5. Germline CDR1 reads SGHTA; CDR2 reads FQGNSA. The DNA of the CDR3 is TGTGCCAGCAGCTTGCAGGGGGCGCGAGGAAACACCATATATTTT. Translating gives CASSLQGARGNTIYF.

The CDR3 DNA reads TGTGCCAGCAGCTTGGCCCAGGGGCCCCAGCATTTT. Its protein product is CASSLAQGPQHF. This sequence joins TRBV5-6 and TRBJ1-5; maybe TRBD1 (5 bases). This CDR3 has 12 residues. Germline CDR1 SGHDT, CDR2 YYEEEE. Trimming left V 0 bases short and J 9 bases short, with 7 bases between.

The rearrangement links TRBV5-1 to TRBJ1-1, with unresolved D. Germline-derived CDR1 and CDR2 are SGHRS and YFSETQ. V was clipped by 2 bases and J by 3 bases, with 14 bases between them. This CDR3 spans 15 amino acids. Here the CDR3 reads CASSLEGTLDTEAFF. In nucleotides, the CDR3 is TGCGCCAGCAGCTTAGAGGGTACGTTGGACACTGAAGCTTTCTTT.

The chain joins TRBV13 to TRBJ2-2, with D possibly TRBD2 on 6 matching bases. V lost 5 bases and J lost 7, with 20 bases in between. The CDR3 is 16 amino acids. Germline-derived CDR1 and CDR2 are PRHDT and FYEKMQ (reference sequence). CDR3 in DNA: TGTGCCAGCAGCCCCCTGGGGGGAGCCGGGGGCGGGGAGCTGTTTTTT. It specifies CASSPLGGAGGGELFF.

The rearrangement links TRBV15 to TRBJ1-3; D might be TRBD1 (6 bases). CDR3 length equals 16 residues. CDR1 and CDR2 (germline): LNHNV, YYDKDF (reference sequence). The ends were cut back, 1 base at V and 4 bases at J, with 14 bases in the middle. In DNA, the CDR3 is TGTGCCACCAGCAGAGGAAGGGGGTTAGCGGGAAACACCATATATTTT. Residues: CATSRGRGLAGNTIYF.

This CDR3 is CASGQTDYKVYNEQFF. The CDR3 region has the DNA TGTGCTAGTGGCCAGACCGACTACAAGGTATACAATGAGCAGTTCTTC. V and J are TRBV12-5 and TRBJ2-1; maybe TRBD2 (5 bases). The CDR3 consists of 16 residues. Trimming stripped 6 bases from V and 4 bases from J, with 19 bases between. The germline V gene encodes CDR1 LGHNT and CDR2 FRNRAP.

This clone was picked up one time. This sequence joins TRBV18 and TRBJ2-1; 8 nucleotides align to TRBD2. This CDR3 is 15 amino acids long. J lost 7 bases, V lost 2 bases, and 7 bases had no gene match. Per germline, CDR1 KGHSH and CDR2 LQKENI. The CDR3: CASSPSGGTGNEQFF. CDR3 DNA sequence: TGTGCCAGCTCACCATCGGGGGGGACGGGGAATGAGCAGTTCTTC.

This clone was observed a few times. The V call is TRBV7-2, the J call TRBJ1-2; possibly TRBD1 for D (5 bases). CDR1 and CDR2 from the germline V gene are SGHTA and FQGNSA. The length of the CDR3 is 13 residues. The germline V and J ends were trimmed by 1 base and 5 bases, with 8 bases remaining between them. The CDR3 nucleotides read TGTGCCAGCAGCTTAGACCGGGGGTATGGCTACACCTTC. Protein: CASSLDRGYGYTF.

Note on this clone: This specimen includes other DNA sequences encoding the same CDR3. This chain links TRBV5-1 with TRBJ2-7; perhaps TRBD2 as D (6 bases). Per germline, CDR1 SGHRS and CDR2 YFSETQ. The CDR3 sequence is 14 residues long. Deletions cut 4 bases from V and 2 bases from J, with 13 bases between. The CDR3 coding sequence is TGCGCCAGCAGCCCAGGGACTGGAACCTACGAGCAGTACTTC. Protein sequence: CASSPGTGTYEQYF.

The chain recombines TRBV25-1 with TRBJ1-1; tentatively, D is TRBD1 (5 bases). V lost 6 bases, J lost 6 bases, and 11 bases lay in between. The germline V gene has CDR1 MGHDK and CDR2 SYGVNS. The CDR3 extends over 12 amino acids. Here the CDR3 reads CASRKGLAEAFF. The CDR3 DNA is TGTGCCAGCAGGAAGGGGTTGGCTGAAGCTTTCTTT.

This chain connects TRBV30 to TRBJ1-1, with TRBD1 matching over 9 bases. Germline V gives CDR1 GTSNPN, CDR2 SVGIG (reference sequence). The CDR3 contains 15 residues. DNA of the CDR3: TGTGCGGTACGAAGAATGGACAGGGGAAACACTGAAGCTTTCTTT. As protein: CAVRRMDRGNTEAFF.

The DNA of the CDR3 is TGCAGCGTTTCGGGACTAGCGGGGGGCACAGATACGCAGTATTTT. Protein: CSVSGLAGGTDTQYF. The chain combines TRBV29-1 with TRBJ2-3; 14 bases map to TRBD2. The V segment lost 5 bases and the J segment 1 base; nucleotides outside the gene matches: 2. The CDR3 has 15 residues. The germline V gene has CDR1 SQVTM and CDR2 ANQGSEA.

This clone has a handful of counts. The rearrangement joins TRBV18 to TRBJ2-2; 8 nucleotides line up with TRBD1. This CDR3 has 15 residues. The ends lost 4 bases at V and 4 bases at J; junction bases unmatched: 5. CDR1 is KGHSH and CDR2 is LQKENI in the germline V gene. The CDR3 protein is CASSLRTGSTGELFF. CDR3 DNA sequence: TGTGCCAGCTCACTCCGGACAGGGTCCACCGGGGAGCTGTTTTTT.

The V gene is TRBV19, the J gene TRBJ2-2, with D possibly TRBD1 on 6 matching bases. This CDR3 is 16 amino acids long. Germline V gene sequence: CDR1 LNHDA, CDR2 SQIVND (reference sequence). V dropped 6 bases and J dropped 1 base, with 15 bases sitting between them. The CDR3 region has the DNA TGTGCCAGTAGCCATCCGAGACAGGAGAACACCGGGGAGCTGTTTTTT. Protein: CASSHPRQENTGELFF.

The table lists this clone with a count of one. The gene calls are TRBV9 and TRBJ1-1; D may be TRBD1 (5 bases). The germline V and J ends were trimmed by 3 bases and 1 base, with 10 bases remaining between them. This CDR3 region has 14 residues. CDR1 and CDR2 (germline): SGDLS, YYNGEE. The CDR3 protein is CASSAGLGNTEAFF. In DNA, the CDR3 is TGTGCCAGCAGCGCAGGGCTCGGGAACACTGAAGCTTTCTTT.

This clone has just a few counts. This chain connects TRBV5-8 to TRBJ1-2; TRBD1 might be the D (6 bases). V gave up 0 bases and J gave up 4 bases, with 16 bases separating them. Germline CDR1 is SGHTS and CDR2 is YDEGEE. This CDR3 comprises 16 residues. CDR3 sequence (DNA): TGTGCCAGCAGCTTGGGGGGGCCTCGGAGCCCCTATGGCTACACCTTC. Translated: CASSLGGPRSPYGYTF.